This TCR beta chain stems from a study of regulatory T cells in long-lasting Graves disease. Study-wide points: Under persistent disease, TRBV28, TRBJ1-2 and TRBJ2-5 were used preferentially.

V was clipped by 3 bases and J by 5 bases, with 6 bases between them. CDR1 is SGHRS and CDR2 is YFSETQ in the germline V gene. The CDR3 is 11 residues long. For TCR beta, libraries came from iRepertoire HTBI primers and Arm-PCR of CDR3 regions. TCRdb re-called the multiplex PCR reads through MiXCR, storing one row per CDR3 protein. The table lists around 400,000 distinct CDR3 sequences, roughly 23% of them singletons. As to this clonotype: Antigen unknown.

Described time point: persistent/refractory GD, antithyroid drugs over 5 years with positive TRAb. PBMC-extracted RNA yielded the TCR library. This TCR derives from a woman aged 40 to 50 with Graves disease. The specimen comprised peripheral blood mononuclear cells (PBMCs), sampled when the disease was refractory, from a patient treated with antithyroid drugs. The rearrangement joins TRBV5-1 to TRBJ2-7; the D gene is possibly TRBD2 (6 bases). The CDR3 DNA reads as TGCGCCAGCAGCTGGGAGGACGAGCAGTACTTC. Translated, it gives CASSWEDEQYF.